The 8 T cell receptor beta chains given below trace back to one sample, sequenced in a study of T cell responses to AZD1222 COVID-19 vaccine. The table came from immunoSEQ multiplex PCR; TCRdb's copy has only in-frame clones and leaves some out. The table includes around 85,000 clones, roughly 90% detected once. The material was peripheral blood, obtained 28 days after the second AZD1222 dose. The receptors here all came from an adult who received the AZD1222 COVID-19 vaccine.

The V call is TRBV24-1, the J call TRBJ2-2, with a possible D match to TRBD2 (6 bases). The length of the CDR3 is 13 residues. Germline CDR1 is KGHDR and CDR2 is SFDVKD. Trimming took off 9 bases at V and 7 bases at J, with 14 bases between the two ends. CDR3 region: CATRGISVGELFF. In DNA, the CDR3 is TGTGCCACCCGGGGGATCAGCGTCGGGGAGCTGTTTTTT.

This clone was recorded only once. The CDR3 loop reads CASSLESGAANTGELFF. The CDR3 nucleotides read TGCGCCAGCAGCCTCGAGAGTGGGGCCGCGAACACCGGGGAGCTGTTTTTT. V usage is TRBV5-1 and J usage is TRBJ2-2, with TRBD1 as a possible D gene (5 bases). The V gene's germline CDR1 is SGHRS and CDR2 YFSETQ. There are 17 residues in the CDR3. Trimming stripped 4 bases from V and 0 bases from J, with 16 bases between.

The V gene is TRBV3-1 (or the pseudogene TRBV3-2), the J gene TRBJ2-7; 8 bases align to TRBD1. The ends lost 5 bases at V and 5 bases at J; junction bases unmatched: 2. Germline V CDR1 and CDR2: LGHDT, YNNKEL (reference sequence). The CDR3 contains 12 residues. CDR3 loop: CASSSTGDEQYF. CDR3 DNA sequence: TGTGCCAGCAGCTCGACAGGGGACGAGCAGTACTTC.

The chain employs TRBV4-2 and TRBJ1-2; no clear D gene. This CDR3 spans 21 amino acids. The germline CDR1 and CDR2 sequences are LGHNA and YNFKEQ. Trimming cost V 0 bases and J 0 bases, with 26 bases left between them. CDR3 region: CASSQDRTQNLQDSSNYGYTF. The CDR3 region has the DNA TGTGCCAGCAGCCAAGATCGTACGCAAAACTTGCAGGATTCTTCTAACTATGGCTACACCTTC.

CDR3 sequence reads: CASSLRRTGELFF. CDR3 DNA sequence: TGTGCCAGCAGTCTGCGGCGCACCGGGGAGCTGTTTTTT. The rearrangement uses TRBV6-2 or TRBV6-3 and TRBJ2-2, with D unresolved. Trimming removed 5 bases at V and 4 bases at J, with 8 bases between. The CDR3 totals 13 residues. Germline V gene sequence: CDR1 MNHEY, CDR2 SVGEGT.

V and J are TRBV5-1 and TRBJ1-1, with D tentatively TRBD1 (5 bases). V shed 1 base and J shed 1 base, with 8 bases lying between them. CDR3 length: 14 residues. Per germline, CDR1 SGHRS and CDR2 YFSETQ. In DNA form, the CDR3 reads TGCGCCAGCAGCTTGACTGGGGGGAACACTGAAGCTTTCTTT. Translating gives CASSLTGGNTEAFF. Supplemented by reference TRBV5-1 and TRBJ1-1, the full variable domain reads KAGVTQTPRYLIKTRGQQVTLSCSPISGHRSVSWYQQTPGQGLQFLFEYFSETQRNKGNFPGRFSGRQFSNSRSEMNVSTLELGDSALYLCASSLTGGNTEAFFGQGTRLTVV.

This chain uses TRBV18 with TRBJ1-2; maybe TRBD1 (5 bases). CDR1 is KGHSH, CDR2 LQKENI, per germline. V gave up 1 base and J gave up 4 bases, with 13 bases separating them. CDR3 length: 15 residues. The CDR3 region is CASSPRGEMGYGYTF. The CDR3 coding sequence is TGTGCCAGCTCACCACGGGGGGAGATGGGCTATGGCTACACCTTC. The whole variable domain, remainder taken from reference TRBV18 and TRBJ1-2, is NAGVMQNPRHLVRRRGQEARLRCSPMKGHSHVYWYRQLPEEGLKFMVYLQKENIIDESGMPKERFSAEFPKEGPSILRIQQVVRGDSAAYFCASSPRGEMGYGYTFGSGTRLTVV.

In this sample, this clone turned up once. The rearrangement joins TRBV12-3 or TRBV12-4 to TRBJ2-5; 7 nucleotides agree with TRBD1. This CDR3 spans 13 amino acids. V lost 5 bases and J lost 4; bases outside the gene matches: 4. The CDR3 loop is CASSPRTGETQYF. DNA of the CDR3: TGTGCCAGCAGTCCTCGGACAGGAGAGACCCAGTACTTC.